The 17 T cell receptor beta chains below were found in one sample sequenced in a study of blood T cell repertoires in COVID-19. Sequencing was performed with immunoSEQ multiplex PCR; in TCRdb, only in-frame clones are kept and a portion is missing. The table has under 150,000 clones, approximately 80% seen once. Material: peripheral blood. All receptors come from a human donor in a cohort sampled during active COVID-19.

This chain joins TRBV6-5 and TRBJ2-7, with 10 bases that match TRBD1. CDR1 MNHEY and CDR2 SVGAGI come from the germline V gene. J was trimmed by 4 bases and V by 4 bases; bases with no gene match: 4. The CDR3 contains 14 residues. This chain's CDR3 is CASSLGTGVYEQYF. CDR3 DNA: TGTGCCAGCAGTTTAGGGACAGGGGTATACGAGCAGTACTTC.

This clone has a single count. The chain carries TRBV25-1 and TRBJ2-3; D not resolved. This CDR3 has 14 amino acids. V lost 3 bases, J lost 1 base, and 8 bases lay in between. Germline V CDR1 and CDR2: MGHDK, SYGVNS. Here the CDR3 DNA reads TGTGCCAGCAGTGATACTCGGGGCACAGATACGCAGTATTTT. As protein: CASSDTRGTDTQYF.

J is TRBJ1-5 and V is TRBV19; D possibly corresponds to TRBD1 (6 bases). V shed 2 bases and J shed 5 bases, with 16 bases lying between them. This CDR3 region has 16 residues. In germline, CDR1 is LNHDA, CDR2 SQIVND (reference sequence). CDR3 nucleotide sequence: TGTGCCAGTAGTATATTGGGGGGGGGCGCGGATCAGCCCCAGCATTTT. This translates into CASSILGGGADQPQHF.

This clone was seen just once. This chain uses TRBV9 with TRBJ1-3; 7 nucleotides line up with TRBD1. The ends lost 2 bases at V and 0 bases at J; junction bases unmatched: 2. The CDR3 has 15 residues. Germline V gene lookup returns CDR1 SGDLS and CDR2 YYNGEE. CDR3 loop: CASSVWDSSGNTIYF. The DNA of the CDR3 is TGTGCCAGCAGCGTGTGGGACAGCTCTGGAAACACCATATATTTT.

This sequence joins TRBV7-9 and TRBJ2-7, with 12 positions matching TRBD2. Germline-derived CDR1 and CDR2 are SEHNR and FQNEAQ (reference sequence). CDR3 length: 16 residues. V was clipped by 0 bases and J by 3 bases; unmatched bases: 3. The CDR3 protein is CASSLALLAGGYEQYF. CDR3 DNA: TGTGCCAGCAGCTTAGCCTTACTAGCGGGGGGCTACGAGCAGTACTTC.

The rearrangement joins TRBV9 to TRBJ1-6; 8 bases line up with TRBD1. V was clipped by 6 bases and J by 10 bases; unmatched bases: 12. CDR3 length: 15 residues. Germline CDR1 reads SGDLS; CDR2 reads YYNGEE. The DNA of the CDR3 is TGTGCCAGCAATCTCAATGGACAGGGAGAATCACCCCTCCACTTT. Protein sequence: CASNLNGQGESPLHF.

The chain recombines TRBV5-5 with TRBJ1-4, with D perhaps matching TRBD1 (6 bases). This CDR3 is 15 amino acids long. Germline V CDR1 and CDR2: SGHKS, YYEKEE (reference sequence). V lost 0 bases, J lost 4 bases, and 10 bases lay in between. The DNA of the CDR3 is TGTGCCAGCAGCTTGGAGGGGGTTGGTAATGAAAAACTGTTTTTT. It is translated as CASSLEGVGNEKLFF.

This chain uses TRBV11-3 with TRBJ2-1, with D unresolved. The CDR3 spans 14 residues. Trimming stripped 5 bases from V and 8 bases from J, with 16 bases between. Per the germline V gene, CDR1 is SGHNT and CDR2 is YENEEA. This chain's CDR3 is CASSPSVLSYEQFF. The CDR3 DNA is TGTGCCAGCAGCCCAAGCGTCTTGAGTTATGAGCAGTTCTTC.

V gene TRBV4-2 combines with J gene TRBJ1-2, with 7 nucleotides matching TRBD1. CDR1 and CDR2 (germline): LGHNA, YNFKEQ. V lost 0 bases, J lost 11 bases, and 12 bases stayed unmatched. This CDR3 is 15 amino acids long. CDR3 nucleotide sequence: TGTGCCAGCAGCCAAGATTTGGAGGGGGCGAGGGGATACACCTTC. Translated, it gives CASSQDLEGARGYTF.

The rearrangement joins TRBV7-3 to TRBJ2-2; 11 nucleotides line up with TRBD2. The CDR3 has 17 amino acids. Germline V gene data show CDR1 as SGHTA and CDR2 as FQGTGA. With V trimmed by 2 bases and J by 5 bases, 7 bases remained unmatched. CDR3 DNA: TGTGCCAGCAGCTTAGACGGGACTAGCGGCCGGACCGGGGAGCTGTTTTTT. Its translation is CASSLDGTSGRTGELFF.

This clone was counted a single time. The gene calls are TRBV18 and TRBJ2-3, with a weak D call TRBD2 (5 bases). V lost 6 bases, J lost 7 bases, and 11 bases lay in between. From germline, CDR1 is KGHSH and CDR2 LQKENI. The CDR3 is 12 residues long. The CDR3, as DNA: TGTGCCAGCTCCCTCCCGGGGAATACGCAGTATTTT. Its protein product is CASSLPGNTQYF.

The rearrangement uses TRBV28 and TRBJ1-2; TRBD1 might be the D (5 bases). Germline CDR1 is MDHEN and CDR2 is SYDVKM. This CDR3 is built from 16 residues. Trimming stripped 7 bases from V and 3 bases from J, with 21 bases between. This CDR3 reads CASTEETAQNYYGYTF. In nucleotides, the CDR3 is TGTGCCAGCACAGAGGAGACAGCTCAAAATTACTATGGCTACACCTTC.

The rearrangement links TRBV12-5 to TRBJ2-4; D is perhaps TRBD1 (6 bases). V was cut by 8 bases and J by 5 bases, with 10 bases left in between. From germline, CDR1 is LGHNT and CDR2 FRNRAP. The CDR3 has 12 amino acids. The CDR3 protein is CASSRGENIQYF. DNA of the CDR3: TGTGCTAGTTCCAGGGGCGAAAACATTCAGTACTTC.

This rearrangement joins TRBV9 to TRBJ1-4, with TRBD1 matching over 11 bases. V dropped 7 bases and J dropped 7; count of bases not matched to a gene: 9. CDR3 length: 15 amino acids. Germline values: CDR1 SGDLS, CDR2 YYNGEE. CDR3 sequence (DNA): TGTGCCAGCTGCCCAGGACAGGGGGCAAGTGAAAAACTGTTTTTT. This sequence encodes CASCPGQGASEKLFF.

The CDR3 loop is CASSLTNSDRGYTF. CDR3 DNA sequence: TGTGCCAGCAGCTTGACTAACTCAGACAGAGGCTACACCTTC. This chain links TRBV5-5 with TRBJ1-2; D may be TRBD1 (5 bases). This CDR3 contains 14 residues. CDR1 is SGHKS, CDR2 YYEKEE, per germline (reference sequence). Between the trimmed V and J ends, which lost 1 base and 8 bases, there was a span of 15 bases.

This chain connects TRBV24-1 to TRBJ2-2, with 9 positions matching TRBD1. There are 18 residues in the CDR3. In germline, CDR1 is KGHDR, CDR2 SFDVKD. V lost 5 bases and J lost 6; bases outside the gene matches: 15. CDR3 nucleotides: TGTGCCACCAGTGCCCCTCACTTGACAGGGGGTTTGGCCGGGGAGCTGTTTTTT. Translation gives CATSAPHLTGGLAGELFF.

This clone was recorded once. The V call is TRBV6-2 or TRBV6-3, the J call TRBJ2-1, with 11 bases lining up with TRBD2. J lost 14 bases, V lost 2 bases, and 5 bases had no gene match. From germline, CDR1 is MNHEY and CDR2 SVGEGT. The CDR3 is made up of 13 amino acids. The CDR3 DNA reads as TGTGCCAGCAGTTACACTAGCGGGGGTTTGGAGTTCTTC. The encoded protein is CASSYTSGGLEFF.